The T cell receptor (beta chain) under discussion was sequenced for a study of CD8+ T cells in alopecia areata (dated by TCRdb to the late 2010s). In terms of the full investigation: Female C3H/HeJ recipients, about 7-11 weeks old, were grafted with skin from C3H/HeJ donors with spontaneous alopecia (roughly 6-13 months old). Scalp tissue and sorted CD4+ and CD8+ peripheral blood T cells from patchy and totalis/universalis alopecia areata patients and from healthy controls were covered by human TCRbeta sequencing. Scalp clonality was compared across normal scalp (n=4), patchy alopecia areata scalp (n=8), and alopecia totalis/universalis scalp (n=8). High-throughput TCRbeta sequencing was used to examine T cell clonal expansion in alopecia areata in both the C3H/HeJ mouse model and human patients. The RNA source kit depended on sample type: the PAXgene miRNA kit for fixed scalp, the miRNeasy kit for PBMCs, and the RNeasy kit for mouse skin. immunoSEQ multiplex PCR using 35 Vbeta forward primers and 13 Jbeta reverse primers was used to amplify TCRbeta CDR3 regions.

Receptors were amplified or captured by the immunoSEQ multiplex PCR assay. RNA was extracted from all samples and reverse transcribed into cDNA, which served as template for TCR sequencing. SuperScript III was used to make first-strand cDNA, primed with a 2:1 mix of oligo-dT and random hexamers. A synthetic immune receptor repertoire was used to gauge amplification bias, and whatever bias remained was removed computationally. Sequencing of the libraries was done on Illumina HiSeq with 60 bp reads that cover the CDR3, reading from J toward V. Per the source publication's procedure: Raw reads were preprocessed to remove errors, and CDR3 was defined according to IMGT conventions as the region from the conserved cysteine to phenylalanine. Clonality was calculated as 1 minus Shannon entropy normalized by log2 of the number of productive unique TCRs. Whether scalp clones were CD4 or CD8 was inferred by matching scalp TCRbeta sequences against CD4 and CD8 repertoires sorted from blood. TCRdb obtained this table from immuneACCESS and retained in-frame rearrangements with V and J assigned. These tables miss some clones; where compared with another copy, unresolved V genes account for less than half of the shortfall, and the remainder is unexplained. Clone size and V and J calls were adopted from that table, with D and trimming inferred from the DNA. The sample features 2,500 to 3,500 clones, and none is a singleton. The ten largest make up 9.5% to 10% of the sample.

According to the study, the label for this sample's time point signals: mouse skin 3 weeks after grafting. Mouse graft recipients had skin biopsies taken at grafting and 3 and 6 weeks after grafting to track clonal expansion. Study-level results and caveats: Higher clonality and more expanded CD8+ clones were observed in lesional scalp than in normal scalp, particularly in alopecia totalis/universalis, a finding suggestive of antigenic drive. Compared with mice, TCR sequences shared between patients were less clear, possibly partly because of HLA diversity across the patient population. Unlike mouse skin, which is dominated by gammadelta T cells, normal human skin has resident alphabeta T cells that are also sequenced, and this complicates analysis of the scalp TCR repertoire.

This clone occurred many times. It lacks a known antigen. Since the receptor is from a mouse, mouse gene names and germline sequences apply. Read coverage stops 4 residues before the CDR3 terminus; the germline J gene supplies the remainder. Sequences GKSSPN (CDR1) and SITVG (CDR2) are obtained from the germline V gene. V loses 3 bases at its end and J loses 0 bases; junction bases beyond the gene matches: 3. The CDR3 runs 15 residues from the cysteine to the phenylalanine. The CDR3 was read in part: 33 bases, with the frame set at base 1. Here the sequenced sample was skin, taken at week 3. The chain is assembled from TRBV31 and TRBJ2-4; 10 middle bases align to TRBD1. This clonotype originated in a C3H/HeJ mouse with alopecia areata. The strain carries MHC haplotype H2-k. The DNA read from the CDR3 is TGTGCCTGGAGCCGGGACAGGGGTAGTCAAAAC. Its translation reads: CAWSRDRGSQN. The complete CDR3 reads CAWSRDRGSQNTLYF.